Here is one TCR beta chain with its context. This record comes from a study of preoperative IRX-2 immunotherapy in early breast cancer. This CDR3 is 15 amino acids long. Trimming left V 10 bases short and J 3 bases short, with 21 bases between. Germline CDR1 is MNHGY and CDR2 is SAAAGT. Specified treatment: preoperative locoregional IRX-2 cytokine immunotherapy. Preoperative locoregional IRX-2 cytokine immunotherapy was tested in the phase Ib source study. The repertoire was sequenced with immunoSEQ multiplex PCR; TCRdb's copy has only in-frame clones and lacks some. The sample records about 3,300 clones, 69% being singletons.

This TCR derives from a human donor with breast cancer. The sample was tumor tissue, taken before IRX-2 immunotherapy. The J gene is TRBJ1-2, the V gene TRBV6-8, with D perhaps TRBD1 (6 bases). The CDR3 is CAINPQGALDYGYTF. CDR3 nucleotides: TGTGCCATCAATCCACAGGGAGCTCTGGACTATGGCTACACCTTC.